A single sample gave rise to the 15 T cell receptor beta chains below, sequenced in a study of T cells in Graves' hyperthyroidism and ophthalmopathy. It was RNA transcripts that yielded the amplified TCR beta CDR3 regions. The study used the HTBI primer set for a first-round RT-PCR of the TCR CDR3. From the multiplex PCR reads, TCRdb called clonotypes with MiXCR, one entry per CDR3 protein. The sample records roughly 510,000 distinct CDR3 sequences, more than 20% being singletons. The sequencing sample was made of blood. These receptors were taken from a man between 18 and 35 years old with Graves' hyperthyroidism.

This clonotype has ten or more counts. The chain couples TRBV27 to TRBJ1-1; D gene uncertain. The germline V gene encodes CDR1 MNHEY and CDR2 SMNVEV (reference sequence). Trimming removed 4 bases at V and 6 bases at J, with 12 bases between. The CDR3 sequence is 13 residues long. CDR3 in amino acids: CASSSIPTAEAFF. The CDR3 DNA reads TGTGCCAGCAGTTCTATACCCACCGCTGAAGCTTTCTTT.

This clonotype was picked up many times. The chain uses TRBV7-3 and TRBJ1-5, with D possibly TRBD1 on 5 matching bases. V was trimmed by 4 bases and J by 2 bases, leaving 12 bases between them. Looked up from germline, CDR1 is SGHTA and CDR2 is FQGTGA. CDR3 length: 15 amino acids. The CDR3 DNA sequence: TGTGCCAGCAGCTCCCAGTGGGGGTGCAATCAGCCCCAGCATTTT. It codes for CASSSQWGCNQPQHF.

This clonotype was observed many times. The rearrangement links TRBV20-1 to TRBJ2-7; tentatively, D is TRBD2 (5 bases). Per the germline V gene, CDR1 is DFQATT and CDR2 is SNEGSKA (reference sequence). CDR3 length: 13 residues. V shed 2 bases and J shed 0 bases, with 8 bases lying between them. The CDR3 DNA reads TGCAGTGCTAGACAGGAGGTCTCCTACGAGCAGTACTTC. It translates to CSARQEVSYEQYF.

At least ten counts were recorded for this clonotype. The V and J genes are TRBV12-3 or TRBV12-4 and TRBJ2-7; 7 bases match TRBD1. The CDR3 covers 14 residues. V was clipped by 6 bases and J by 7 bases; unmatched bases: 12. The CDR3 coding sequence is TGTGCCAGCAGCTCCGGGACAGACCCTAGGGAGCAGTACTTC. Translating gives CASSSGTDPREQYF.

At least ten counts were recorded for this clonotype. V usage is TRBV28 and J usage is TRBJ2-7; 8 bases agree with TRBD2. This CDR3 contains 13 residues. Trimming took 6 bases from V and 2 from J; bases not matched to a gene: 3. Germline CDR1 MDHEN, CDR2 SYDVKM. This CDR3 reads CASRPGGPYEQYF. CDR3 in DNA: TGTGCCAGCAGACCGGGGGGGCCCTACGAGCAGTACTTC.

At least ten counts were recorded for this clonotype. The chain joins TRBV5-1 to TRBJ2-4, with 8 bases fitting TRBD2. Germline CDR1 reads SGHRS; CDR2 reads YFSETQ. This CDR3 comprises 14 residues. Trimming took 2 bases from V and 7 from J; bases not matched to a gene: 5. The CDR3 region has the DNA TGCGCCAGCAGCTTCGGGACTAGTCTCAACATTCAGTACTTC. Its translation: CASSFGTSLNIQYF. Combining the CDR3 with reference TRBV5-1 and TRBJ2-4 gives the whole variable domain KAGVTQTPRYLIKTRGQQVTLSCSPISGHRSVSWYQQTPGQGLQFLFEYFSETQRNKGNFPGRFSGRQFSNSRSEMNVSTLELGDSALYLCASSFGTSLNIQYFGAGTRLSVL.

This clonotype occurred many times. V and J are TRBV20-1 and TRBJ2-7, with D possibly TRBD2 on 5 matching bases. The CDR3 contains 12 residues. The V gene's germline CDR1 is DFQATT and CDR2 SNEGSKA (reference sequence). Trimming removed 5 bases from V and 3 bases from J, with 11 bases in between. The CDR3: CSASRTGYEQYF. The CDR3 coding sequence is TGCAGTGCTTCCCGGACTGGCTACGAGCAGTACTTC.

This clonotype was counted a few times. V gene TRBV29-1 combines with J gene TRBJ2-5; 11 nucleotides align to TRBD1. The J segment lost 4 bases and the V segment lost 6 bases, leaving 10 bases of the junction unmatched. Germline assignment: CDR1 SQVTM and CDR2 ANQGSEA. The CDR3 is 15 residues long. The CDR3 spells CSVDRDRGLGETQYF. Written as DNA, the CDR3 is TGCAGCGTGGACCGGGACAGGGGGTTGGGAGAGACCCAGTACTTC.

This clonotype was seen repeatedly, ten times or more. CDR3 in DNA: TGTGCCAGCAGCTCCTCCTCGGCGTGGGAGACCCAGTACTTC. Translating it yields CASSSSSAWETQYF. V gene TRBV11-2 combines with J gene TRBJ2-5; D not resolved. This CDR3 spans 14 amino acids. Germline V lookup: CDR1 SGHAT, CDR2 FQNNGV. The V gene lost 4 bases and the J gene lost 5 bases, with 14 bases spanning the gap. The full variable domain, rest sourced from reference TRBV11-2 and TRBJ2-5, is EAGVAQSPRYKIIEKRQSVAFWCNPISGHATLYWYQQILGQGPKLLIQFQNNGVVDDSQLPKDRFSAERLKGVDSTLKIQPAKLEDSAVYLCASSSSSAWETQYFGPGTRLLVL.

This clonotype occurred many times. V gene TRBV2 combines with J gene TRBJ1-3; D not resolved. The CDR3 covers 15 residues. Germline values: CDR1 SNHLY, CDR2 FYNNEI. Trimming took off 1 base at V and 0 bases at J, with 7 bases between the two ends. CDR3 sequence (DNA): TGTGCCAGCAGTGAAGTTCTCCTCTCTGGAAACACCATATATTTT. Its translation: CASSEVLLSGNTIYF.

This clonotype occurred a few times. V usage is TRBV18 and J usage is TRBJ1-1; 7 nucleotides line up with TRBD1. The CDR3 runs to 12 residues. V lost 3 bases, J lost 7 bases, and 2 bases stayed unmatched. Germline CDR1 reads KGHSH; CDR2 reads LQKENI. The DNA of the CDR3 is TGTGCCAGCTCACCCTACAGGGGTGAAGCTTTCTTT. Translating gives CASSPYRGEAFF.

This clonotype has at least ten counts. This sequence joins TRBV12-5 and TRBJ2-5, with 11 positions matching TRBD2. Germline V gene sequence: CDR1 LGHNT, CDR2 FRNRAP. Trimming removed 6 bases from V and 3 bases from J; junction bases left unmatched: 0. The CDR3 has 13 residues. The CDR3 nucleotides are TGTGCTAGTGGACTAGCGGGGGAAGAGACCCAGTACTTC. Amino acids: CASGLAGEETQYF.

In this sample, this clonotype turned up many times. V usage is TRBV12-3 or TRBV12-4 and J usage is TRBJ1-1; D not resolved. This CDR3 is 17 amino acids long. With 6 bases removed from V and 4 bases from J, the gap between germline ends came to 24 bases. The CDR3 here is CASRLSAGLSRGTEAFF. The CDR3 DNA is TGTGCCAGCAGGTTATCGGCAGGCCTGTCGCGGGGCACTGAAGCTTTCTTT.

This clonotype was observed many times. CDR3 residues: CASSLAGGNTIYF. The CDR3 DNA is TGTGCCAGCAGCTTAGCGGGGGGAAACACCATATATTTT. This chain joins TRBV7-8 and TRBJ1-3, with unresolved D. Looked up from germline, CDR1 is SGHVS and CDR2 is FQNEAQ. The CDR3 is made up of 13 amino acids. V lost 0 bases to trimming and J lost 4 bases, with 4 bases between them.

J is TRBJ2-5 and V is TRBV6-1, with a tentative D call TRBD2 (5 bases). The germline V gene has CDR1 MNHNS and CDR2 SASEGT. This CDR3 is 14 amino acids long. Between the trimmed V and J ends, which lost 7 bases and 1 base, there was a span of 13 bases. This CDR3 is CASTRGHFQETQYF. The CDR3 bases are TGTGCCAGCACTCGAGGGCATTTCCAAGAGACCCAGTACTTC.